Listed below are T cell receptor beta chains from one sample, sequenced in a study of CD8 T cells in Susac syndrome. TCRdb analysed the immunoSEQ multiplex PCR reads with MiXCR anew, one entry per CDR3 protein. The data show around 190,000 distinct CDR3 sequences, 85% to 95% seen once. The sequencing input was CD4+ T cells from PBMCs. Every receptor here comes from a human donor in good health. Both conserved end residues are part of each CDR3. The order of the fields is clone size, V gene, J gene, CDR3 length, D gene, CDR3 DNA, CDR3 protein. The D gene is left open where the match is weak. Size values are once, few and many counts, or a class for expanded clones, and some rows have none.

size: NA; V: TRBV3-1; J: TRBJ1-2; length: 15; D: NA; DNA: TGTGCCAGCAGCCAAGATCTCGGGGAACCTCGAGGCTACACCTTC; CDR3: CASSQDLGEPRGYTF
size: NA; V: TRBV20-1; J: TRBJ1-5; length: 13; D: NA; DNA: TGCAGTGCTAGGGGGCAGTTCAATCAGCCCCAGCATTTT; CDR3: CSARGQFNQPQHF
size: NA; V: TRBV29-1; J: TRBJ1-1; length: 14; D: NA; DNA: TGCAGCTCGACGCCCTCCCTTATGAACACTGAAGCTTTCTTT; CDR3: CSSTPSLMNTEAFF
size: NA; V: TRBV7-2; J: TRBJ1-2; length: 13; D: NA; DNA: TGTGCCAGCAGCTTTTTACGGGCTCGCGGCTACACCTTC; CDR3: CASSFLRARGYTF
size: NA; V: TRBV9; J: TRBJ1-1; length: 14; D: NA; DNA: TGTGCCAGCAGCGTAGCTGAGGGGTGGGATGAAGCTTTCTTT; CDR3: CASSVAEGWDEAFF
size: NA; V: TRBV5-1; J: TRBJ1-2; length: 12; D: NA; DNA: TGCGCCAGCGGTCCCGGGATTGATGGCTACACCTTC; CDR3: CASGPGIDGYTF
size: NA; V: TRBV7-9; J: TRBJ2-1; length: 14; D: NA; DNA: TGTGCCAGCAGCTGGCAGGTAGGGGCGAATGAGCAGTTCTTC; CDR3: CASSWQVGANEQFF
size: NA; V: TRBV7-9; J: TRBJ1-1; length: 13; D: NA; DNA: TGTGCCAGCAGCTTACAGGTTAACACTGAAGCTTTCTTT; CDR3: CASSLQVNTEAFF
size: NA; V: TRBV3-1; J: TRBJ2-5; length: 14; D: TRBD2; DNA: TGTGCCAGCAGCCCGTTAGCGGGGGGTGAGACCCAGTACTTC; CDR3: CASSPLAGGETQYF
size: NA; V: TRBV2; J: TRBJ2-1; length: 14; D: NA; DNA: TGTGCCAGCAAGAGGTCCGACTCCTACAATGAGCAGTTCTTC; CDR3: CASKRSDSYNEQFF
size: once; V: TRBV12-3/TRBV12-4; J: TRBJ1-1; length: 14; D: TRBD1; DNA: TGTGCCAGCAGTGGACAGGGCGTCACCCGGAAGGCTTTCTTT; CDR3: CASSGQGVTRKAFF
size: NA; V: TRBV2; J: TRBJ1-5; length: 16; D: NA; DNA: TGTGCCAGCAGGGCTTCTGGTGGACTTAGCAATCAGCCCCAGCATTTT; CDR3: CASRASGGLSNQPQHF
size: NA; V: TRBV6-6; J: TRBJ2-3; length: 16; D: NA; DNA: TGTGCCAGCAGTTACGCACAAGGGCCACGGGCAGATACGCAGTATTTT; CDR3: CASSYAQGPRADTQYF
size: NA; V: TRBV3-1; J: TRBJ2-7; length: 13; D: NA; DNA: TGTGCCAGCAGCCAAGACAGGCTTCTCGAGCAGTACTTC; CDR3: CASSQDRLLEQYF
size: NA; V: TRBV7-2; J: TRBJ2-5; length: 18; D: TRBD2; DNA: TGTGCCAGCAGCTTCAGCCCGGGACTAGCGGGACTGGAGGAGACCCAGTACTTC; CDR3: CASSFSPGLAGLEETQYF
size: NA; V: TRBV30; J: TRBJ2-1; length: 13; D: NA; DNA: TGTGCCTACCAGTACCCTAACTACAATGAGCAGTTCTTC; CDR3: CAYQYPNYNEQFF
size: NA; V: TRBV3-1; J: TRBJ1-1; length: 14; D: NA; DNA: TGTGCCAGCAGCTACAGGGTTCGGGAGGCTGAAGCTTTCTTT; CDR3: CASSYRVREAEAFF
size: NA; V: TRBV20-1; J: TRBJ1-2; length: 14; D: NA; DNA: TGCAGTGCCCTTGACCGGGACGGTAACTATGGCTACACCTTC; CDR3: CSALDRDGNYGYTF
size: NA; V: TRBV4-2; J: TRBJ2-1; length: 13; D: NA; DNA: TGTGCCAGCAGCCAGGTGGGGCAGGGTGAGCAGTTCTTC; CDR3: CASSQVGQGEQFF
size: NA; V: TRBV6-4; J: TRBJ2-3; length: 14; D: TRBD1; DNA: TGTGCCAGCAGTGAAGGTTTGGACAGGGATACGCAGTATTTT; CDR3: CASSEGLDRDTQYF
size: NA; V: TRBV6-5; J: TRBJ1-1; length: 15; D: NA; DNA: TGTGCCAGCACCCACGTGGGGGGGCGGAACACTGAAGCTTTCTTT; CDR3: CASTHVGGRNTEAFF
size: NA; V: TRBV5-1; J: TRBJ2-4; length: 14; D: TRBD2; DNA: TGCGCCAGCAGCTTTCCCGGGACTAGCAACATTCAGTACTTC; CDR3: CASSFPGTSNIQYF
size: NA; V: TRBV3-1; J: TRBJ2-1; length: 12; D: NA; DNA: TGTGCCAGCACAATAGTCGGCAATGAGCAGTTCTTC; CDR3: CASTIVGNEQFF
size: NA; V: TRBV3-1; J: TRBJ2-5; length: 15; D: NA; DNA: TGTGCCAGCAGCCTAGGGGCTCCGGTCCAAGAGACCCAGTACTTC; CDR3: CASSLGAPVQETQYF
size: NA; V: TRBV20-1; J: TRBJ2-3; length: 12; D: NA; DNA: TGCAGTGCTCCTTTTGGCACAGATACGCAGTATTTT; CDR3: CSAPFGTDTQYF
size: NA; V: TRBV9; J: TRBJ2-5; length: 19; D: TRBD1; DNA: TGTGCCAGCAGCGTAGCCCCCCCTGGACAGGGGACCCCCCAAGAGACCCAGTACTTC; CDR3: CASSVAPPGQGTPQETQYF
size: NA; V: TRBV10-3; J: TRBJ2-5; length: 13; D: NA; DNA: TGTGCCATCAGTGACCAGGGTGCACAGACCCAGTACTTC; CDR3: CAISDQGAQTQYF
size: once; V: TRBV5-1; J: TRBJ2-3; length: 13; D: NA; DNA: TGCGCCAGCAGCTTGGATGATTCAGATACGCAGTATTTT; CDR3: CASSLDDSDTQYF
size: NA; V: TRBV5-1; J: TRBJ1-5; length: 14; D: NA; DNA: TGCGCCAGCAGCTTGGAAGGGGGGGTGGTGCCCCAGCATTTT; CDR3: CASSLEGGVVPQHF
size: NA; V: TRBV20-1; J: TRBJ1-2; length: 14; D: NA; DNA: TGCAGTGCTAGAGATGGCCTACGGGGGTTCGGCTACACCTTC; CDR3: CSARDGLRGFGYTF
size: NA; V: TRBV20-1; J: TRBJ1-1; length: 14; D: NA; DNA: TGCAGTGCTAGAGATCCCAGGACGAACACTGAAGCTTTCTTT; CDR3: CSARDPRTNTEAFF
size: NA; V: TRBV29-1; J: TRBJ1-3; length: 14; D: NA; DNA: TGCAGCGTTGTACCGACGTTCTCTGGAAACACCATATATTTT; CDR3: CSVVPTFSGNTIYF
size: once; V: TRBV29-1; J: TRBJ2-2; length: 13; D: NA; DNA: TGCAGCGTTGTTATTATGGGGGACGGGGAGCTGTTTTTT; CDR3: CSVVIMGDGELFF
size: NA; V: TRBV29-1; J: TRBJ1-5; length: 15; D: NA; DNA: TGCAGCGTTACAGAGGCAGGGTTTAGCAATCAGCCCCAGCATTTT; CDR3: CSVTEAGFSNQPQHF
size: NA; V: TRBV20-1; J: TRBJ1-5; length: 13; D: TRBD1; DNA: TGCAGTGCTCCACAGGGGGCAGGTCAGCCCCAGCATTTT; CDR3: CSAPQGAGQPQHF
size: NA; V: TRBV4-3; J: TRBJ2-3; length: 14; D: NA; DNA: TGCGCCAGCAGCCAAGATCCGCACACAGATACGCAGTATTTT; CDR3: CASSQDPHTDTQYF
size: NA; V: TRBV3-1; J: TRBJ1-1; length: 14; D: NA; DNA: TGTGCCAGCAGCCAAGAAGCGGTGAACACTGAAGCTTTCTTT; CDR3: CASSQEAVNTEAFF
size: NA; V: TRBV29-1; J: TRBJ1-4; length: 13; D: TRBD1; DNA: TGCAGCGTTGTCGACAGGGCCAATGAAAAACTGTTTTTT; CDR3: CSVVDRANEKLFF
size: NA; V: TRBV20-1; J: TRBJ2-2; length: 14; D: TRBD1; DNA: TGCAGTGCCCCCACTGACAGGGCGGGCGGGGAGCTGTTTTTT; CDR3: CSAPTDRAGGELFF
size: NA; V: TRBV29-1; J: TRBJ2-7; length: 13; D: NA; DNA: TGCAGCGTTGTTAGGGGAAGCTCCTACGAGCAGTACTTC; CDR3: CSVVRGSSYEQYF
size: NA; V: TRBV5-1; J: TRBJ2-2; length: 15; D: TRBD1; DNA: TGCGCCAGCAGCTTAACAGGGGGCTACACCGGGGAGCTGTTTTTT; CDR3: CASSLTGGYTGELFF
size: NA; V: TRBV25-1; J: TRBJ1-2; length: 13; D: NA; DNA: TGTGCCAGCAGTGACGGCCAGGTCTATGGCTACACCTTC; CDR3: CASSDGQVYGYTF
size: NA; V: TRBV29-1; J: TRBJ1-1; length: 13; D: NA; DNA: TGCAGCGTTCTAGGGAGAGGGAGCACTGAAGCTTTCTTT; CDR3: CSVLGRGSTEAFF
size: NA; V: TRBV15; J: TRBJ2-3; length: 16; D: NA; DNA: TGTGCCACCAGCCCCATGGGGGGCCCCTTCACAGATACGCAGTATTTT; CDR3: CATSPMGGPFTDTQYF
size: NA; V: TRBV7-9; J: TRBJ1-1; length: 14; D: NA; DNA: TGTGCCAGCAGCTTACGGGGGCAGGACACTGAAGCTTTCTTT; CDR3: CASSLRGQDTEAFF
size: NA; V: TRBV5-1; J: TRBJ2-5; length: 15; D: NA; DNA: TGCGCCAGCAGCTTGCAGGCAGGGGTCCAAGAGACCCAGTACTTC; CDR3: CASSLQAGVQETQYF
size: NA; V: TRBV20-1; J: TRBJ1-1; length: 13; D: NA; DNA: TGCAGTGCCTCGACATACATGAACACTGAAGCTTTCTTT; CDR3: CSASTYMNTEAFF
size: NA; V: TRBV2; J: TRBJ2-2; length: 16; D: TRBD2; DNA: TGTGCCAGCAGGAAGACTAGCGTCACGAACACCGGGGAGCTGTTTTTT; CDR3: CASRKTSVTNTGELFF
size: NA; V: TRBV29-1; J: TRBJ1-1; length: 11; D: NA; DNA: TGCAGCGTTGTCGGTCAGACTGAAGCTTTCTTT; CDR3: CSVVGQTEAFF
size: NA; V: TRBV3-1; J: TRBJ2-5; length: 14; D: TRBD2; DNA: TGTGCCAGCAGCCGCGACCGGGGGGGAGAGACCCAGTACTTC; CDR3: CASSRDRGGETQYF
size: NA; V: TRBV24-1; J: TRBJ1-2; length: 13; D: TRBD1; DNA: TGTGCCACTTCATCGAATACAGGGGATGGCTACACCTTC; CDR3: CATSSNTGDGYTF
size: NA; V: TRBV27; J: TRBJ2-6; length: 18; D: NA; DNA: TGTGCCAGCCACTCGGGGGCCAGCTTTTATTCTGGGGCCAACGTCCTGACTTTC; CDR3: CASHSGASFYSGANVLTF
size: NA; V: TRBV3-1; J: TRBJ1-1; length: 14; D: TRBD1; DNA: TGTGCCAGCAGCCAGACCACAGGGGACACTGAAGCTTTCTTT; CDR3: CASSQTTGDTEAFF